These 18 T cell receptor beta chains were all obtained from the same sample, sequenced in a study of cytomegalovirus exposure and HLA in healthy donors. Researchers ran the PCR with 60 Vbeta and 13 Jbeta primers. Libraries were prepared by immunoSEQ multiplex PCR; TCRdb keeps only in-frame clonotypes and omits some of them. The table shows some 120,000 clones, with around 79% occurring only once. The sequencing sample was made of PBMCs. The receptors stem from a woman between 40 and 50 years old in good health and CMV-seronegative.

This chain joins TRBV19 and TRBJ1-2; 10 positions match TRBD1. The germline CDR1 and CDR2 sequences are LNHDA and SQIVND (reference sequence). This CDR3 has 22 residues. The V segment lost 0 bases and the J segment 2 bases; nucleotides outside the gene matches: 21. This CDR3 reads CASSIDQARLGTGASFNYGYTF. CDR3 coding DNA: TGTGCCAGTAGTATAGATCAGGCCCGGCTGGGGACAGGGGCCTCCTTCAACTATGGCTACACCTTC.

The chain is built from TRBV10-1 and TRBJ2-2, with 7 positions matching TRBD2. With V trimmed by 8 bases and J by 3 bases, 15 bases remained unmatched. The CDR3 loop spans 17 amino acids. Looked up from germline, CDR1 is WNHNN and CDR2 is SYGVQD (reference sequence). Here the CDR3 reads CASASRAGEQDTGELFF. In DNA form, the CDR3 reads TGCGCCAGCGCCTCGCGGGCGGGAGAGCAGGACACCGGGGAGCTGTTTTTT.

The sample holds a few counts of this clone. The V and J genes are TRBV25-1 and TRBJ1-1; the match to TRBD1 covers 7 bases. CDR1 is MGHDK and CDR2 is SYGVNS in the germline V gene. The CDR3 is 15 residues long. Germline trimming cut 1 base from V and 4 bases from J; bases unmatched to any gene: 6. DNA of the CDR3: TGTGCCAGCAGTGAATTACAGGGGTATGGCACTGAAGCTTTCTTT. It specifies CASSELQGYGTEAFF.

Here the CDR3 reads CASSLVYRGFNEQFF. The CDR3 DNA sequence: TGTGCCAGCAGCTTAGTTTACAGGGGTTTCAATGAGCAGTTCTTC. The chain employs TRBV7-6 and TRBJ2-1; 7 bases agree with TRBD1. V lost 1 base and J lost 6; bases outside the gene matches: 6. The CDR3 is 15 amino acids. Germline V gene lookup returns CDR1 SGHVS and CDR2 FNYEAQ.

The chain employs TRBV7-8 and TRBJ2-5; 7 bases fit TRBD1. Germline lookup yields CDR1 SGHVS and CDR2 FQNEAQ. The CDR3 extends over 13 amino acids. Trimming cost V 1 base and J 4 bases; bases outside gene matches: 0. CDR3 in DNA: TGTGCCAGCAGCTTAGACAGGGGAGAGACCCAGTACTTC. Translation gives CASSLDRGETQYF.

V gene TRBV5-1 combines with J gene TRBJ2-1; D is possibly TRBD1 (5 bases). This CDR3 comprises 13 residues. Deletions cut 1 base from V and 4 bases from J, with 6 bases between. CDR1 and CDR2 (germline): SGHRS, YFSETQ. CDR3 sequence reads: CASSLQGYNEQFF. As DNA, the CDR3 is TGCGCCAGCAGCTTGCAGGGTTACAATGAGCAGTTCTTC.

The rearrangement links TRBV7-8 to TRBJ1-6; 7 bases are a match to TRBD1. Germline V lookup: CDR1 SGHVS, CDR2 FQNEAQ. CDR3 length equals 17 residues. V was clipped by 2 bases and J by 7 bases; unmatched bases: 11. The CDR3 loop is CASSLKSPGQPNSPLHF. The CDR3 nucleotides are TGTGCCAGCAGCTTAAAGAGCCCGGGACAGCCCAATTCACCCCTCCACTTT.

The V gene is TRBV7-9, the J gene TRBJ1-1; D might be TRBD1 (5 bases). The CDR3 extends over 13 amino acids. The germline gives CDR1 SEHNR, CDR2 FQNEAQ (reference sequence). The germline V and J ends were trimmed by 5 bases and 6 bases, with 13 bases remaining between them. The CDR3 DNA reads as TGTGCCAGCAGCAACGACAGTCCCCCTGAAGCTTTCTTT. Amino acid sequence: CASSNDSPPEAFF.

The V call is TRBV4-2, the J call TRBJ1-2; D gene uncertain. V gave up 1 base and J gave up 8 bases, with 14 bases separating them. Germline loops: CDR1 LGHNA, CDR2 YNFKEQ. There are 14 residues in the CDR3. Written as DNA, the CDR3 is TGTGCCAGCAGCCAAGCTTCTCTTCGAGAGGGCTACACCTTC. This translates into CASSQASLREGYTF.

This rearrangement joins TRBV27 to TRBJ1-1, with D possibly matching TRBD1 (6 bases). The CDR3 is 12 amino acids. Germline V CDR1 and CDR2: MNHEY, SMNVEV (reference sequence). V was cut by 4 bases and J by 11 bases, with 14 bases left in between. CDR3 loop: CASSSGQTRAFF. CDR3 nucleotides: TGTGCCAGCAGTTCCGGACAGACTCGGGCTTTCTTT.

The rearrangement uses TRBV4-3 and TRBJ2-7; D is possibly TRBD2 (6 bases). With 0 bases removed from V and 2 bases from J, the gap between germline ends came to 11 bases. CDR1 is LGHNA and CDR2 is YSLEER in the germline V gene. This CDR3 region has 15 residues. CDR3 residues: CASSQEGGPPYEQYF. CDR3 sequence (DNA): TGCGCCAGCAGCCAAGAAGGAGGGCCCCCCTACGAGCAGTACTTC.

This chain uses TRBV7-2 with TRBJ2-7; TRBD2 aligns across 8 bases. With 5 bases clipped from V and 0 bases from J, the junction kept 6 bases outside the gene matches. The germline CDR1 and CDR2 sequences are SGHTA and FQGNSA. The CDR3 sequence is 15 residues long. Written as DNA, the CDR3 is TGTGCCAGCAGCCGCGGGGGGACCTACTCCTACGAGCAGTACTTC. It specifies CASSRGGTYSYEQYF.

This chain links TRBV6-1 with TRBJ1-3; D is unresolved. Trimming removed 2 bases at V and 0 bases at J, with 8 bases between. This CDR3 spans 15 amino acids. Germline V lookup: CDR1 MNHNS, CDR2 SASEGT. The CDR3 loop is CASSEYLYSGNTIYF. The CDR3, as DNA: TGTGCCAGCAGTGAATATTTGTACTCTGGAAACACCATATATTTT.

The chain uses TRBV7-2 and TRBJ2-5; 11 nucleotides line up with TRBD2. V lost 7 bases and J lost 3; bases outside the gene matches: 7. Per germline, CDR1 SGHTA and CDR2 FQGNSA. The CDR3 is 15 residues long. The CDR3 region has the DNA TGTGCCAGCAACGGGGGACTAGCGGAGAAAGAGACCCAGTACTTC. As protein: CASNGGLAEKETQYF.

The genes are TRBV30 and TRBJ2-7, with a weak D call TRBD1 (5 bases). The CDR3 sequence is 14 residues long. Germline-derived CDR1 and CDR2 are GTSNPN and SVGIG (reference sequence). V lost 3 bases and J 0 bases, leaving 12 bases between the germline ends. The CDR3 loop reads CAWSEDTFSYEQYF. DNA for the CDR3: TGTGCCTGGAGCGAGGACACCTTCTCCTACGAGCAGTACTTC.

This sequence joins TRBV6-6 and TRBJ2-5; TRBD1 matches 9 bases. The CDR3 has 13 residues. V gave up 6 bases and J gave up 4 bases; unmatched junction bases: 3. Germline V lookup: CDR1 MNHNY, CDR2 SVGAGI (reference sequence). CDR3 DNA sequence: TGTGCCAGCAGCACAGGGGGCGGAGAGACCCAGTACTTC. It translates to CASSTGGGETQYF.

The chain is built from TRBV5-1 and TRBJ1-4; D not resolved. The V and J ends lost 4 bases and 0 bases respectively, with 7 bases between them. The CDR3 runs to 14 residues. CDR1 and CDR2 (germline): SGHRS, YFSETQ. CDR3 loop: CASSRGTTNEKLFF. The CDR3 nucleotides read TGCGCCAGCAGCCGAGGGACAACTAATGAAAAACTGTTTTTT.

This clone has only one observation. The CDR3 loop reads CASSQGIGGAGANVLTF. CDR3 sequence (DNA): TGCGCCAGCAGCCAAGGGATCGGAGGAGCCGGGGCCAACGTCCTGACTTTC. The gene calls are TRBV4-3 and TRBJ2-6, with D possibly TRBD2 on 5 matching bases. Trimming stripped 1 base from V and 4 bases from J, with 14 bases between. From germline, CDR1 is LGHNA and CDR2 YSLEER. The CDR3 consists of 17 residues.